Each of the 9 T cell receptor beta chains below was sequenced from the same sample in a study of control samples from healthy donors and cancer patients. Libraries were prepared by immunoSEQ multiplex PCR; TCRdb keeps only in-frame clonotypes and omits some of them. The data show around 93,000 clones, roughly 92% seen once. Sequencing was done on a sample of blood. These TCRs come from a human donor in good health. The donor label of this sample is uncertain.

This chain joins TRBV27 and TRBJ1-1; weak D call: TRBD1 (5 bases). The CDR3 is made up of 15 amino acids. Trimming removed 2 bases from V and 1 base from J, with 11 bases in between. Looked up from germline, CDR1 is MNHEY and CDR2 is SMNVEV (reference sequence). The CDR3 spells CASSLGRVGNTEAFF. DNA of the CDR3: TGTGCCAGCAGTTTAGGCAGGGTGGGGAACACTGAAGCTTTCTTT.

The gene calls are TRBV11-2 and TRBJ1-6; TRBD1 aligns across 9 bases. The CDR3 covers 17 residues. CDR1 is SGHAT, CDR2 FQNNGV, per germline. V was pared by 5 bases and J by 0 bases, with 5 bases of the junction left unmatched. The DNA of the CDR3 is TGTGCCAGCAGCCCAGGGACAGGGAGCTCCTATAATTCACCCCTCCACTTT. Translation: CASSPGTGSSYNSPLHF. Full variable domain (outside the CDR3, taken from reference TRBV11-2 and TRBJ1-6): EAGVAQSPRYKIIEKRQSVAFWCNPISGHATLYWYQQILGQGPKLLIQFQNNGVVDDSQLPKDRFSAERLKGVDSTLKIQPAKLEDSAVYLCASSPGTGSSYNSPLHFGNGTRLTVT.

J is TRBJ1-6 and V is TRBV5-1; a weak D match, TRBD1 (5 bases). The CDR3 has 16 amino acids. V was pared by 0 bases and J by 3 bases, with 10 bases between. Germline V gene lookup returns CDR1 SGHRS and CDR2 YFSETQ. The DNA for the CDR3 is TGCGCCAGCAGCTTGGAGAGGCAGGGCTATAATTCACCCCTCCACTTT. Translation gives CASSLERQGYNSPLHF.

The V gene is TRBV5-1, the J gene TRBJ2-1; 11 bases are shared with TRBD1. The germline V gene has CDR1 SGHRS and CDR2 YFSETQ. The CDR3 runs 15 residues. With 3 bases clipped from V and 5 bases from J, the junction kept 4 bases outside the gene matches. CDR3 coding DNA: TGCGCCAGCAGCTCGGGACAGGGGGTCCACAATGAGCAGTTCTTC. Translation: CASSSGQGVHNEQFF.

The rearrangement joins TRBV14 to TRBJ2-1; 11 positions match TRBD2. V dropped 2 bases and J dropped 1; count of bases not matched to a gene: 4. Germline V gives CDR1 SGHDN, CDR2 FVKESK. The CDR3 runs 17 residues. As DNA, the CDR3 is TGTGCCAGCAGCCAACGCCTAGCGGGGGGATCCTACAATGAGCAGTTCTTC. Amino acids: CASSQRLAGGSYNEQFF.

The V gene is TRBV6-6, the J gene TRBJ1-4; the match to TRBD1 covers 10 bases. The CDR3 is 16 residues long. Per the germline V gene, CDR1 is MNHNY and CDR2 is SVGAGI (reference sequence). With V trimmed by 2 bases and J by 7 bases, 7 bases remained unmatched. The CDR3 spells CASSYARDRGGEKLFF. The DNA for the CDR3 is TGTGCCAGCAGTTACGCACGGGACAGGGGTGGTGAAAAACTGTTTTTT.

The rearrangement joins TRBV11-2 to TRBJ1-4, with TRBD1 as a possible D gene (6 bases). Trimming left V 5 bases short and J 2 bases short, with 9 bases between. The CDR3 sequence is 14 residues long. Germline V gene lookup returns CDR1 SGHAT and CDR2 FQNNGV. The CDR3 here is CASSPGQTNEKLFF. CDR3 DNA sequence: TGTGCCAGCAGCCCCGGACAGACTAATGAAAAACTGTTTTTT.

The rearrangement links TRBV7-9 to TRBJ1-1; no clear D gene. The V end lost 5 bases, the J end lost 8 bases, and 21 bases lay between the germline ends. In germline, CDR1 is SEHNR, CDR2 FQNEAQ (reference sequence). CDR3 length equals 15 residues. CDR3 protein: CASSPPVRARGEAFF. CDR3 bases: TGTGCCAGCAGCCCCCCCGTAAGGGCCAGAGGAGAAGCTTTCTTT.

V usage is TRBV28 and J usage is TRBJ2-5; 10 bases agree with TRBD1. Losses at the gene ends were 4 bases for V and 6 bases for J; bases not matched to a gene: 8. CDR3 size: 15 residues. From germline, CDR1 is MDHEN and CDR2 SYDVKM. CDR3 protein: CASSSTGQGIKTQYF. CDR3 DNA sequence: TGTGCCAGCAGTTCGACGGGACAGGGGATAAAGACCCAGTACTTC.